The next 9 T cell receptor beta chains were all read from a single sample in a study of T cell responses to AZD1222 COVID-19 vaccine (dated by TCRdb to the early 2020s). Interpreted using the paper, the time point label stands for: about 28 days (+/-7) after the second vaccine dose. Libraries came from the immunoSEQ multiplex PCR assay. TCRdb mirrors the immuneACCESS table, restricted to in-frame sequences. Some clones are absent from its copies; in checked studies, under half trace to an unresolved V gene, and the reason for the others is unknown. The sample table contains 180,000 or so clones; only one count was recorded for roughly 91% of them. Less than 2.5% of the sample rests with the top ten. The sample consisted of peripheral blood, taken 28 days after the second AZD1222 dose. These receptors were taken from an adult who received the AZD1222 COVID-19 vaccine.

The chain is built from TRBV7-2 and TRBJ2-1; TRBD2 agrees at 7 bases. With 2 bases clipped from V and 3 bases from J, the junction kept 10 bases outside the gene matches. CDR3 length equals 17 residues. Germline CDR1 reads SGHTA; CDR2 reads FQGNSA. The CDR3 sequence: CASSLSSLAVLYNEQFF. The CDR3 region has the DNA TGTGCCAGCAGCTTATCGAGTCTAGCGGTCCTCTACAATGAGCAGTTCTTC. The variable domain in full, completed from reference TRBV7-2 and TRBJ2-1, reads GAGVSQSPSNKVTEKGKDVELRCDPISGHTALYWYRQSLGQGLEFLIYFQGNSAPDKSGLPSDRFSAERTGGSVSTLTIQRTQQEDSAVYLCASSLSSLAVLYNEQFFGPGTRLTVL.

V usage is TRBV4-2 and J usage is TRBJ2-2, with D uncertain. Germline V lookup: CDR1 LGHNA, CDR2 YNFKEQ. V gave up 0 bases and J gave up 0 bases, with 5 bases separating them. CDR3 length: 15 amino acids. This chain's CDR3 is CASSQDAANTGELFF. The DNA for the CDR3 is TGTGCCAGCAGCCAAGATGCAGCGAACACCGGGGAGCTGTTTTTT.

V usage is TRBV3-1 (or the pseudogene TRBV3-2) and J usage is TRBJ1-3, with no clear D. V was shortened by 1 base and J by 4 bases, with 11 bases between the two germline ends. Germline loops: CDR1 LGHDT, CDR2 YNNKEL (reference sequence). CDR3 length equals 15 residues. CDR3 sequence: CASSQVRGLGNTIYF. The CDR3 DNA is TGTGCCAGCAGCCAAGTCCGCGGATTAGGAAACACCATATATTTT.

This chain joins TRBV19 and TRBJ1-6, with D unclear. V lost 3 bases and J lost 13, with 13 bases in between. The CDR3 is 13 amino acids. Germline V gene data show CDR1 as LNHDA and CDR2 as SQIVND (reference sequence). In DNA, the CDR3 is TGTGCCAGTAGTATGGGGTCGGCTCGGCCCCTCCACTTT. Its protein is CASSMGSARPLHF.

V gene TRBV20-1 combines with J gene TRBJ1-5; 8 nucleotides line up with TRBD1. With V trimmed by 3 bases and J by 0 bases, 10 bases remained unmatched. The germline V gene has CDR1 DFQATT and CDR2 SNEGSKA (reference sequence). This CDR3 is built from 17 residues. The CDR3 DNA reads TGCAGTGCTAGTAACAGGGGGAGAAGGTATAGCAATCAGCCCCAGCATTTT. This translates into CSASNRGRRYSNQPQHF.

This chain joins TRBV21-1 and TRBJ2-2. TRBV21-1 is termed a pseudogene. This CDR3 has 16 residues. CDR3 loop: CASSKSGQRNTGELFF. The DNA of the CDR3 is TGTGCCAGCAGCAAATCGGGGCAGCGAAACACCGGGGAGCTGTTTTTT.

The chain's CDR3 is CASSYGRGNTEAFF. CDR3 DNA sequence: TGTGCCAGCAGTTACGGCAGGGGGAACACTGAAGCTTTCTTT. The J gene is TRBJ1-1, the V gene TRBV6-6; TRBD1 is a possible D gene (6 bases). There are 14 residues in the CDR3. V was pared by 2 bases and J by 1 base, with 8 bases between. Germline V gives CDR1 MNHNY, CDR2 SVGAGI (reference sequence).

The chain joins TRBV5-6 to TRBJ1-6; 7 nucleotides align to TRBD1. Germline V gives CDR1 SGHDT, CDR2 YYEEEE. The CDR3 is made up of 15 amino acids. After removal of 1 base from V and 9 bases from J, the junction contained 7 bases not matched to a gene. DNA for the CDR3: TGTGCCAGCAGCTTGTGGGGAGGGGGCGGTTCACCCCTCCACTTT. Amino acid sequence: CASSLWGGGGSPLHF.

In this sample, this clone turned up once. V is TRBV7-2 and J is TRBJ2-3, with D uncertain. The germline V gene encodes CDR1 SGHTA and CDR2 FQGNSA. The CDR3 is 15 amino acids. V was pared by 5 bases and J by 0 bases, with 12 bases between. The CDR3 is CASSITTTSTDTQYF. The CDR3 DNA sequence: TGTGCCAGCAGCATAACAACTACTAGCACAGATACGCAGTATTTT.